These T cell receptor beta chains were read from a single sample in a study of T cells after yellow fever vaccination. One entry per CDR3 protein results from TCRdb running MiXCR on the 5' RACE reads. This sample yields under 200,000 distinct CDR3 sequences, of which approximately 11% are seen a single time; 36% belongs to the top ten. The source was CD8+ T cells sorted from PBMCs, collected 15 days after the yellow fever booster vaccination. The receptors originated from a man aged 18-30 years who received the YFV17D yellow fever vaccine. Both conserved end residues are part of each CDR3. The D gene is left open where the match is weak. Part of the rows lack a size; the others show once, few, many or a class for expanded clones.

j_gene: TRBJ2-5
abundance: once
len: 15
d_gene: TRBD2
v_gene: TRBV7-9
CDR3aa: CASSFQRGPSETQYF
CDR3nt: TGTGCCAGCAGCTTTCAGCGGGGGCCCTCGGAGACCCAGTACTTC

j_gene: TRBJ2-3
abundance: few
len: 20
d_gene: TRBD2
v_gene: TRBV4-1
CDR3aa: CASSQAPGTSGIYETDTQYF
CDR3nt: TGCGCCAGCAGCCAAGCTCCGGGGACTAGCGGGATCTATGAAACAGATACGCAGTATTTT

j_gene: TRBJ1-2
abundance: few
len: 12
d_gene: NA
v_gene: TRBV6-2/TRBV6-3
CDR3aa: CASSDTDYGYTF
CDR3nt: TGTGCCAGCAGTGACACCGACTATGGCTACACCTTC

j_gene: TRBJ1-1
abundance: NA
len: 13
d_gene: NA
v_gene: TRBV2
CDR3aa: CASIRQTYTEAFF
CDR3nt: TGTGCCAGCATCAGGCAGACATACACTGAAGCTTTCTTT

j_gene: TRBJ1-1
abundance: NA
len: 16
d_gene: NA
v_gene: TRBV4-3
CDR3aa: CASSHAPQGPNTEAFF
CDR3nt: TGCGCCAGCAGCCACGCTCCTCAGGGGCCGAACACTGAAGCTTTCTTT

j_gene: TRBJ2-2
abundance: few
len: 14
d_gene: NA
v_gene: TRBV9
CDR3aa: CASSVGQNTGELFF
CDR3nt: TGTGCCAGCAGCGTAGGGCAGAACACCGGGGAGCTGTTTTTT

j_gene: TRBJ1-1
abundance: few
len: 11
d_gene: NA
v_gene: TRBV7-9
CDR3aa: CASSLIHEAFF
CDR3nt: TGTGCCAGCAGCTTGATTCACGAAGCTTTCTTT

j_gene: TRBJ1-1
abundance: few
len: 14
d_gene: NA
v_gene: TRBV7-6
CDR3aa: CASSLWSSNTEAFF
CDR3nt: TGTGCCAGCAGCTTATGGTCTTCTAACACTGAAGCTTTCTTT

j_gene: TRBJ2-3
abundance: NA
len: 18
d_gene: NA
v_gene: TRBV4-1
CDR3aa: CASSQDRDSEGSTDTQYF
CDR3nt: TGCGCCAGCAGCCAAGATCGGGACTCCGAGGGTAGTACAGATACGCAGTATTTT

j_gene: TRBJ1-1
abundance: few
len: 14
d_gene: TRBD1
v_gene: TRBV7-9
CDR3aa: CASSFETRGTEAFF
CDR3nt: TGTGCCAGCAGCTTTGAGACCAGGGGGACTGAAGCTTTCTTT

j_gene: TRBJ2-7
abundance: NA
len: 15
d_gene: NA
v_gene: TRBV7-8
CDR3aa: CASSADRTRSYEQYF
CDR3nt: TGTGCCAGCAGCGCCGACAGGACACGCTCCTACGAGCAGTACTTC

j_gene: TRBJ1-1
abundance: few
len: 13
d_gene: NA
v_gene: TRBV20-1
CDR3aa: CSAREGISFEAFF
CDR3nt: TGCAGTGCTAGGGAGGGGATTTCCTTTGAAGCTTTCTTT

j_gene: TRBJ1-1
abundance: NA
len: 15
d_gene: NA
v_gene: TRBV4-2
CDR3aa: CASSQEEGTNTEAFF
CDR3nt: TGTGCCAGCAGCCAAGAGGAGGGAACGAACACTGAAGCTTTCTTT

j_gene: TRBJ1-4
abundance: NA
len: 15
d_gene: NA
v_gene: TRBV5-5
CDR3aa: CASSLGIGRREKLFF
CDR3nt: TGTGCCAGCAGCTTGGGTATAGGGAGGAGAGAAAAACTGTTTTTT

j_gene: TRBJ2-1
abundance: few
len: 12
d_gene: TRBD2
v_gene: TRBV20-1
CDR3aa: CSAALGGGEQFF
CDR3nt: TGCAGTGCTGCCCTGGGGGGGGGTGAGCAGTTCTTC

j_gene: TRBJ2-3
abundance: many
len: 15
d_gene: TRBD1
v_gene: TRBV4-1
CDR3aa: CASRRVGTGADTQYF
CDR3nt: TGCGCCAGCAGGCGAGTCGGGACAGGGGCAGATACGCAGTATTTT

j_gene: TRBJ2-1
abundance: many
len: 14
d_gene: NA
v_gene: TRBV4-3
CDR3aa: CASSQDGAYNEQFF
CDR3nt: TGCGCCAGCAGCCAAGACGGGGCATACAATGAGCAGTTCTTC

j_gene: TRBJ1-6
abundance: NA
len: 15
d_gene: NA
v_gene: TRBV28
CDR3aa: CASSLTLGLGSPLHF
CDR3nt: TGTGCCAGCAGTCTGACCCTTGGGTTGGGTTCACCCCTCCACTTT

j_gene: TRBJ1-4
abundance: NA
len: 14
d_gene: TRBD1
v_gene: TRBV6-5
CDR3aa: CASSDEGASEKLFF
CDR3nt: TGTGCCAGCAGCGACGAGGGGGCTTCGGAAAAACTGTTTTTT

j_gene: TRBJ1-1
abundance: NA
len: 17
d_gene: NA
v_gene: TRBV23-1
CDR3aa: CASSQNGPGERSTEAFF
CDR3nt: TGCGCCAGCAGTCAAAATGGCCCGGGGGAAAGGAGCACTGAAGCTTTCTTT

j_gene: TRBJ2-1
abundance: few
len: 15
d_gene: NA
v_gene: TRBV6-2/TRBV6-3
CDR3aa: CASSYSGISYNEQFF
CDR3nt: TGTGCCAGCAGTTATTCGGGAATCTCCTACAATGAGCAGTTCTTC

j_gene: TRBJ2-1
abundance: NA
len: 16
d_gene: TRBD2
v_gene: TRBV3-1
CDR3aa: CASSRTGLAGYNEQFF
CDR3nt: TGTGCCAGCAGCCGAACCGGACTAGCGGGGTACAATGAGCAGTTCTTC

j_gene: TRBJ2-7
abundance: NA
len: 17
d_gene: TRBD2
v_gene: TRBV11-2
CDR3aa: CASSLSLSGGLFYEQYF
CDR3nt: TGTGCCAGCAGCTTGTCCCTCTCGGGGGGACTCTTCTACGAGCAGTACTTC

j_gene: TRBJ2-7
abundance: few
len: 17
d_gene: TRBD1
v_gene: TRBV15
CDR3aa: CATSRDRGTGALGEQYF
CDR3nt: TGTGCCACCAGCAGAGACCGGGGGACAGGGGCCCTTGGGGAGCAGTACTTC

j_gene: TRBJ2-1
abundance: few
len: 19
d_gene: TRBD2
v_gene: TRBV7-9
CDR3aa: CASSSLGLAGGHVINEQFF
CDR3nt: TGTGCCAGCAGCTCGCTGGGACTAGCGGGGGGTCACGTAATCAATGAGCAGTTCTTC

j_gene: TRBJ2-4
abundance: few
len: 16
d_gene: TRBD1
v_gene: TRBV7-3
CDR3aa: CASSLSRGQGANIQYF
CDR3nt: TGTGCCAGCAGCTTAAGCCGAGGACAGGGGGCGAACATTCAGTACTTC

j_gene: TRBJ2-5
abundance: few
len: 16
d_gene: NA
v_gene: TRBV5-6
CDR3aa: CASSLFGSGTQETQYF
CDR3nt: TGTGCCAGCAGCTTGTTTGGTTCAGGTACACAAGAGACCCAGTACTTC

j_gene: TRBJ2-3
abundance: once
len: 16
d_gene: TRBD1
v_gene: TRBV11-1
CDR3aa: CASSSRQGPGTDTQYF
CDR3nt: TGTGCCAGCAGTTCCAGACAGGGGCCAGGCACAGATACGCAGTATTTT

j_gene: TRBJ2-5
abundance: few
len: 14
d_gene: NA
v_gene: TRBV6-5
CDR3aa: CASSEWDGQETQYF
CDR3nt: TGTGCCAGCAGTGAATGGGACGGACAAGAGACCCAGTACTTC